The rows below give T cell receptor beta chains drawn from one sample of a study of CD8 T cells in Susac syndrome. Via MiXCR, TCRdb re-called the immunoSEQ multiplex PCR reads, giving one row per CDR3 protein. The top ten hold around 0.28% of the sample, which has about 120,000 distinct CDR3 sequences, about 95% seen once. Source material: CD8+ T cells from PBMCs. The receptors were sampled from a human donor with Susac syndrome. Both conserved end residues are trimmed from each CDR3. The order of the fields is J gene, V gene, CDR3 protein.

TRBJ2-7	TRBV29-1	SVEEQGGYEQY
TRBJ2-3	TRBV27	ASSSYTDTQY
TRBJ1-5	TRBV6-2/TRBV6-3	ASSYGGLNQPQH
TRBJ1-2	TRBV20-1	SADRTDQNYGYT
TRBJ2-1	TRBV9	ASSGDVGGPYNEQF
TRBJ2-5	TRBV27	ASSLSAVIQETQY
TRBJ1-1	TRBV5-4	ASSFGQAMKTF
TRBJ2-3	TRBV27	ASSLLPSTDTQY
TRBJ2-7	TRBV12-3/TRBV12-4	ASSQGGNEQY
TRBJ2-7	TRBV4-2	ASSQDMPSGESYEQY
TRBJ2-3	TRBV11-2	ASSPRQGGTDTQY
TRBJ2-7	TRBV2	AGGGQKYEQY
TRBJ1-2	TRBV4-1	ASSQVSGVQYGYT
TRBJ2-2	TRBV4-1	ASTQEVAGVDTGELF
TRBJ2-1	TRBV29-1	SVESQTNEQF
TRBJ2-5	TRBV6-1	ASSTGTGRETQY
TRBJ1-1	TRBV7-9	ASSWPDRGTEAF
TRBJ1-4	TRBV4-3	ASSQDPGGIMF
TRBJ2-1	TRBV4-1	ASSRGAYNEQF
TRBJ1-6	TRBV12-3/TRBV12-4	ASSAGRGYGPPLH
TRBJ2-4	TRBV5-4	ASSLASGGLAKNIQY
TRBJ2-3	TRBV18	ASSYVDKDTQY
TRBJ2-3	TRBV9	ASSVVGNTDTQY
TRBJ1-2	TRBV12-3/TRBV12-4	ASSRGSKGGYT
TRBJ2-4	TRBV15	ATSESKDSIIAKNIQY
TRBJ2-7	TRBV9	ASSVAGGAPYEQY
TRBJ1-2	TRBV20-1	SAHWGNYGYT
TRBJ2-7	TRBV20-1	SALQGYEQY